By proportion, the clone carrying this TCR beta chain is medium-sized. The same CDR3 arises from other DNA sequences in this sample as well. The sample belongs to a study of Ad26.COV2.S vaccination and SARS-CoV-2 variants. Study at large: Recipients of Ad26.COV2.S got it intramuscularly, once or twice 56 days apart.

Generated by immunoSEQ multiplex PCR, the TCRdb table keeps only in-frame clones and is missing some. Among fewer than 300,000 clones, 70% to 90% were seen once, and the ten largest hold about 3.1%. Germline V gene data show CDR1 as MNHEY and CDR2 as SVGAGI. V shed 4 bases and J 4 bases; nucleotides not matched to a gene: 3. The CDR3 sequence is 14 residues long. Treatment indicated: roughly 20 received Ad26.COV2.S at low or high dose, single or two shots; roughly five received placebo; per-sample allocation not given. Sampling took place 63 days after the first vaccine or placebo injection. A Boston adult aged 18-55 years was the donor.

The chain carries TRBV6-5 and TRBJ2-5; 10 bases agree with TRBD2. Specimen: peripheral blood, collected in a trial of Ad26.COV2.S vaccine versus placebo. This receptor was identified in a person aged 18-60 years who received the Ad26.COV2.S COVID-19 vaccine or a placebo. The CDR3 sequence: CASSSRLAGETQYF. DNA for the CDR3: TGTGCCAGCAGTTCTAGACTAGCGGGAGAGACCCAGTACTTC.